The 14 T cell receptor beta chains below all came from one sample that was sequenced in a study of CD8 T cells in ankylosing spondylitis. TCRdb used MiXCR to reprocess the 5' RACE reads, holding one entry per CDR3 protein. The data hold 350,000 to 450,000 distinct CDR3 sequences, with roughly 20% observed a single time. The sample was blood, either unsorted or a sorted T cell fraction (not recorded which). These TCRs come from a male donor with ankylosing spondylitis or in good health (not recorded which).

This chain links TRBV11-3 with TRBJ2-7, with a tentative D call TRBD1 (6 bases). Germline lookup yields CDR1 SGHNT and CDR2 YENEEA. This CDR3 is 14 amino acids long. Between the trimmed V and J ends, which lost 5 bases and 1 base, there was a span of 12 bases. DNA for the CDR3: TGTGCCAGCAGCGAACAGGGATTATCCTACGAGCAGTACTTC. It encodes CASSEQGLSYEQYF.

This clonotype was detected a few times. This sequence joins TRBV11-2 and TRBJ1-5, with 10 bases matching TRBD1. Per the germline V gene, CDR1 is SGHAT and CDR2 is FQNNGV. V lost 1 base to trimming and J lost 2 bases; unmatched junction nucleotides: 8. This CDR3 has 18 residues. The CDR3 DNA reads as TGTGCCAGCAGCTTAGGCGACAGGGGGCGAGGAGGCAATCAGCCCCAGCATTTT. Protein sequence: CASSLGDRGRGGNQPQHF.

The table lists this clonotype with many counts. The chain recombines TRBV12-3 or TRBV12-4 with TRBJ2-1; 7 bases fit TRBD1. The CDR3 covers 12 residues. Trimming at V came to 4 bases and at J to 12 bases, leaving 6 bases not matched to a gene. CDR3 in amino acids: CASSSPRTGQFF. For the CDR3, the DNA is TGTGCCAGCAGTTCCCCAAGGACAGGGCAGTTCTTC.

This clonotype was seen more than once but under ten times. This chain uses TRBV12-3 or TRBV12-4 with TRBJ2-5, with D possibly TRBD2 on 6 matching bases. The CDR3 is 14 amino acids. Trimming pared 7 bases from V and 5 bases from J, leaving 17 bases between. Written as DNA, the CDR3 is TGTGCCAGCACCCCCCCGGGACTCGGGGAGACCCAGTACTTC. Translated, it gives CASTPPGLGETQYF.

This clonotype was detected only a few times. V gene TRBV12-3 or TRBV12-4 combines with J gene TRBJ1-5; D is undetermined. V lost 3 bases and J lost 9, with 9 bases in between. The CDR3 is made up of 12 amino acids. The CDR3 DNA is TGTGCCAGCAGTTTCTCCCCGGGGCCCCAGCATTTT. Its protein product is CASSFSPGPQHF.

The chain is built from TRBV4-1 and TRBJ2-1; D remains unclear. The germline V and J ends were trimmed by 1 base and 0 bases, with 10 bases remaining between them. The germline gives CDR1 MGHRA, CDR2 YSYEKL. This CDR3 contains 16 residues. The CDR3 region has the DNA TGCGCCAGCAGCCAAGGACCCATCCGCTCCTACAATGAGCAGTTCTTC. As protein: CASSQGPIRSYNEQFF.

V usage is TRBV4-1 and J usage is TRBJ2-7; TRBD2 is a possible D gene (5 bases). CDR1 is MGHRA and CDR2 is YSYEKL in the germline V gene. This CDR3 is 16 amino acids long. V lost 2 bases, J lost 3 bases, and 17 bases lay in between. CDR3 sequence: CASSQPANKRDYEQYF. In DNA form, the CDR3 reads TGCGCCAGCAGCCAACCCGCAAACAAGAGGGACTACGAGCAGTACTTC.

Here the CDR3 DNA reads TGTGCCAGCAGCCGAGACAGTTTAGGTGGCTACACCTTC. This codes for CASSRDSLGGYTF. J is TRBJ1-2 and V is TRBV11-2; TRBD1 is a possible D gene (5 bases). Germline CDR1 is SGHAT and CDR2 is FQNNGV. Trimming cost V 5 bases and J 7 bases, with 14 bases left between them. CDR3 length: 13 amino acids.

The chain links TRBV27 to TRBJ2-1; D not certain. Germline loops: CDR1 MNHEY, CDR2 SMNVEV (reference sequence). This CDR3 contains 12 residues. V lost 7 bases to trimming and J lost 7 bases, with 11 bases between them. In DNA form, the CDR3 reads TGTGCCAGCAACACGAAGTGGAATGAGCAGTTCTTC. It yields the protein CASNTKWNEQFF.

This clonotype was recorded a few times. The chain combines TRBV4-1 with TRBJ2-1; 8 bases line up with TRBD2. CDR1 is MGHRA, CDR2 YSYEKL, per germline. V lost 0 bases, J lost 6 bases, and 1 base stayed unmatched. This CDR3 spans 14 amino acids. In DNA, the CDR3 is TGCGCCAGCAGCCAAGATGCGGGGGGCAATGAGCAGTTCTTC. Its translation is CASSQDAGGNEQFF.

V is TRBV4-1 and J is TRBJ2-7; D not certain. CDR1 and CDR2 from the germline V gene are MGHRA and YSYEKL. This CDR3 comprises 15 residues. V gave up 4 bases and J gave up 2 bases, with 15 bases separating them. The CDR3 here is CASSPFTVRTYEQYF. The CDR3 DNA follows: TGCGCCAGCAGCCCATTTACAGTTAGAACCTACGAGCAGTACTTC.

V gene TRBV7-9 combines with J gene TRBJ2-1; maybe TRBD2 (6 bases). V dropped 2 bases and J dropped 2 bases, with 10 bases sitting between them. The CDR3 length is 15 residues. The germline CDR1 and CDR2 sequences are SEHNR and FQNEAQ (reference sequence). The DNA of the CDR3 is TGTGCCAGCAGCTTACAGGGAGGCCCCTACAATGAGCAGTTCTTC. This encodes CASSLQGGPYNEQFF.

This clonotype was found many times. This chain links TRBV29-1 with TRBJ1-2, with D tentatively TRBD1 (5 bases). The germline V gene encodes CDR1 SQVTM and CDR2 ANQGSEA. Deletions cut 0 bases from V and 4 bases from J, with 6 bases between. This CDR3 has 12 residues. The CDR3: CSVEDRAYGYTF. The DNA for the CDR3 is TGCAGCGTTGAAGACAGGGCCTATGGCTACACCTTC. Full variable domain (rest looked up from reference TRBV29-1 and TRBJ1-2): SAVISQKPSRDICQRGTSLTIQCQVDSQVTMMFWYRQQPGQSLTLIATANQGSEATYESGFVIDKFPISRPNLTFSTLTVSNMSPEDSSIYLCSVEDRAYGYTFGSGTRLTVV.

This clonotype was counted only a few times. V gene TRBV7-9 combines with J gene TRBJ2-7; 10 nucleotides line up with TRBD1. The germline V gene has CDR1 SEHNR and CDR2 FQNEAQ (reference sequence). With 4 bases clipped from V and 5 bases from J, the junction kept 11 bases outside the gene matches. The CDR3 is made up of 16 amino acids. CDR3 loop: CASSSWRDRGRDEQYF. The CDR3 DNA follows: TGTGCCAGCAGCTCCTGGAGGGACAGGGGTAGAGACGAGCAGTACTTC.